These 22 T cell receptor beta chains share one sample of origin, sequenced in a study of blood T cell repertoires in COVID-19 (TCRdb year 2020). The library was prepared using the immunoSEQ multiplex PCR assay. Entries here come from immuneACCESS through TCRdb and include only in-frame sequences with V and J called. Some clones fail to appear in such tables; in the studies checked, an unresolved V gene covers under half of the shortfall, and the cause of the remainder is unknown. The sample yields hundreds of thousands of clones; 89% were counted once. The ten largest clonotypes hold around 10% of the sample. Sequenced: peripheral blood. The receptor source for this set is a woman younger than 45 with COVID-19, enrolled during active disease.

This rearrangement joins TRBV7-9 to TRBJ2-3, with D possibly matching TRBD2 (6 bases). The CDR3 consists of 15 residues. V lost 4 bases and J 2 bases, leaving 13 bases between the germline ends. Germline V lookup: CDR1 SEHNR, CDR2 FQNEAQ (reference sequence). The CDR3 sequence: CASSSRLGNTDTQYF. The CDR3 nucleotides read TGTGCCAGCAGCTCTCGACTAGGGAACACAGATACGCAGTATTTT.

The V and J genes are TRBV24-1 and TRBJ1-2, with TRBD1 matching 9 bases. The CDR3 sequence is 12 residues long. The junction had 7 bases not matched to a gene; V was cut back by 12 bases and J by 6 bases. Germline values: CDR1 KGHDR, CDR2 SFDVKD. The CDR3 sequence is CARDRAGNGYTF. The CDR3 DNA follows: TGTGCCCGGGACAGGGCGGGAAATGGCTACACCTTC.

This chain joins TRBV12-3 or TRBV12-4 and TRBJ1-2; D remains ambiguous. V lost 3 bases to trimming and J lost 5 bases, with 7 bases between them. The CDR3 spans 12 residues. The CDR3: CASSFLDYGYTF. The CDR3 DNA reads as TGTGCCAGCAGTTTCCTAGATTATGGCTACACCTTC.

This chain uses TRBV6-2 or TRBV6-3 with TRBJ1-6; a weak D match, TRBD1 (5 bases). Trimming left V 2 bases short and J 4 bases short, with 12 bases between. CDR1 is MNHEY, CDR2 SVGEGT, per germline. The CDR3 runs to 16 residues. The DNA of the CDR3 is TGTGCCAGCAGTTACAGGGCGGGGGGGTATAATTCACCCCTCCACTTT. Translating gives CASSYRAGGYNSPLHF.

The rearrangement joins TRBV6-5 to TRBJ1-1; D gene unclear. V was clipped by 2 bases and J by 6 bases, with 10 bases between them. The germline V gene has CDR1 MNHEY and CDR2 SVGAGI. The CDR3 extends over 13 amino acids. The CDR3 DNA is TGTGCCAGCAGTTACGGGAGAAGGGCTGAAGCTTTCTTT. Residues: CASSYGRRAEAFF.

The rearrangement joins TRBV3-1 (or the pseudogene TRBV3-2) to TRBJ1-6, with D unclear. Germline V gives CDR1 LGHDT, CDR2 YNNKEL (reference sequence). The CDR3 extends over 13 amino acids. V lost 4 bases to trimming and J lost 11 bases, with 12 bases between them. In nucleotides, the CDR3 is TGTGCCAGCAGCCCCGGGCCGCGGGCACCCCTCCACTTT. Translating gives CASSPGPRAPLHF.

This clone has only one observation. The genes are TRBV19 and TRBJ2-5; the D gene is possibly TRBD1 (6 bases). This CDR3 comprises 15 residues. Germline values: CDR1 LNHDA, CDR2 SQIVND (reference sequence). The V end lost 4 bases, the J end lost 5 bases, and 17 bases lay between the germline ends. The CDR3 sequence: CASSTLGATGETQYF. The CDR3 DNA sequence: TGTGCCAGTAGTACCTTGGGGGCCACGGGGGAGACCCAGTACTTC. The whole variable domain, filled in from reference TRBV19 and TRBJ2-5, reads DGGITQSPKYLFRKEGQNVTLSCEQNLNHDAMYWYRQDPGQGLRLIYYSQIVNDFQKGDIAEGYSVSREKKESFPLTVTSAQKNPTAFYLCASSTLGATGETQYFGPGTRLLVL.

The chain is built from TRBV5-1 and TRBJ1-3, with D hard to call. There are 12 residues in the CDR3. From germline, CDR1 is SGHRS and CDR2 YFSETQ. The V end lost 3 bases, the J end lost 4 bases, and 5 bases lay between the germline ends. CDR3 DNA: TGCGCCAGCAGCTCTCAGGGAAACACCATATATTTT. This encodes CASSSQGNTIYF. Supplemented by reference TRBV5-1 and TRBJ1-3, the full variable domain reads KAGVTQTPRYLIKTRGQQVTLSCSPISGHRSVSWYQQTPGQGLQFLFEYFSETQRNKGNFPGRFSGRQFSNSRSEMNVSTLELGDSALYLCASSSQGNTIYFGEGSWLTVV.

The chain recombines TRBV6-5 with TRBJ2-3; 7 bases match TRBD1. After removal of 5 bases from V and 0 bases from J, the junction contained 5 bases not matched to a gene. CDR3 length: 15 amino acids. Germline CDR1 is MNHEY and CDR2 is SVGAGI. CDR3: CASSTGTESTDTQYF. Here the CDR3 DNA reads TGTGCCAGCAGTACCGGGACAGAGAGCACAGATACGCAGTATTTT.

The CDR3 nucleotides are TGTGCCAGCAGCCACTCGACAGGGTGGGCTGAAGCTTTCTTT. Encoded protein: CASSHSTGWAEAFF. The rearrangement joins TRBV3-1 (or the pseudogene TRBV3-2) to TRBJ1-1, with TRBD1 identical over 7 bases. Germline V gene sequence: CDR1 LGHDT, CDR2 YNNKEL (reference sequence). This CDR3 is built from 14 residues. The ends lost 3 bases at V and 6 bases at J; junction bases unmatched: 7.

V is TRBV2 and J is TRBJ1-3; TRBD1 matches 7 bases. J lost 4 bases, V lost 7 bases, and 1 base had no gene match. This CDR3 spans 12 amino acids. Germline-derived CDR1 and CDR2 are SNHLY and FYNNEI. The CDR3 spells CASNRGGNTIYF. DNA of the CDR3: TGTGCCAGCAACAGGGGAGGAAACACCATATATTTT.

The CDR3 sequence is CASSFPPGQGSYEQYF. DNA for the CDR3: TGTGCCAGCAGCTTCCCGCCTGGACAGGGGTCCTACGAGCAGTACTTC. The chain couples TRBV7-8 to TRBJ2-7; TRBD1 matches at 9 bases. This CDR3 region has 16 residues. V lost 3 bases and J lost 1; bases outside the gene matches: 7. Germline CDR1 is SGHVS and CDR2 is FQNEAQ.

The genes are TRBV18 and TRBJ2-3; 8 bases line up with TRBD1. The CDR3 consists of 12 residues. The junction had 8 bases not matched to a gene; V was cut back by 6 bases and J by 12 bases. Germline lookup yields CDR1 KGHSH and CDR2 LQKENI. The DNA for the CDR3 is TGTGCCAGCTCTCCGGACAGGGAGTCTCAGTATTTT. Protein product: CASSPDRESQYF.

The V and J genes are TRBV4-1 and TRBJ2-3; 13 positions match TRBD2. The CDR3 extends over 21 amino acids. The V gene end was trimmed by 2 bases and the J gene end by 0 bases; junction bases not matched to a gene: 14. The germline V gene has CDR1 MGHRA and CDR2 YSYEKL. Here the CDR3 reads CASSQPRGGLAGLDSTDTQYF. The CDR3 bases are TGCGCCAGCAGCCAACCCCGGGGGGGACTAGCGGGGCTCGATAGCACAGATACGCAGTATTTT.

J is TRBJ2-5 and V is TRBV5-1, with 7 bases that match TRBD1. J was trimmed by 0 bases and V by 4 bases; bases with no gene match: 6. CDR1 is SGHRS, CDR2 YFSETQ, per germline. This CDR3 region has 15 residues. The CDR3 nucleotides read TGCGCCAGCAGCCCGGGACAGCAGTACCAAGAGACCCAGTACTTC. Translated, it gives CASSPGQQYQETQYF.

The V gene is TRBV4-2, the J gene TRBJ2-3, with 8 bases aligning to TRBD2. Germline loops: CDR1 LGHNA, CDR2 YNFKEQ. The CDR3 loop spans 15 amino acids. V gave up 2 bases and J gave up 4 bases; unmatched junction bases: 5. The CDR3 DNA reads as TGTGCCAGCAGCCAACCGGGACTAGAGGCAGATACGCAGTATTTT. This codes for CASSQPGLEADTQYF.

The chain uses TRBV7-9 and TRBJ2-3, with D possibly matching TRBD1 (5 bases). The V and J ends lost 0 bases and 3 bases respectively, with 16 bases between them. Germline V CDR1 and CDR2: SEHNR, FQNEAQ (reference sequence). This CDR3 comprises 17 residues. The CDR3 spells CASSLAGRVPFTDTQYF. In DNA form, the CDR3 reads TGTGCCAGCAGCTTAGCGGGCAGGGTGCCTTTTACAGATACGCAGTATTTT.

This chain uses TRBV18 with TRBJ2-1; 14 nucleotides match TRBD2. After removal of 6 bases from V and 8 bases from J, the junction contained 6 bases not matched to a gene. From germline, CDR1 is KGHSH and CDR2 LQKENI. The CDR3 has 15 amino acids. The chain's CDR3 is CASSAGLAGGDEQFF. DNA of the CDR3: TGTGCCAGCTCGGCCGGACTAGCGGGGGGCGATGAGCAGTTCTTC.

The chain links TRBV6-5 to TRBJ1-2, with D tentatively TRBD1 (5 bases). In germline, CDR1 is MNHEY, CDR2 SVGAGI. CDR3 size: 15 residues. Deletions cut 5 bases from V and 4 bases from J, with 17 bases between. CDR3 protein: CASSPRGGVTYGYTF. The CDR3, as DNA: TGTGCCAGCAGTCCCCGGGGAGGGGTCACCTATGGCTACACCTTC.

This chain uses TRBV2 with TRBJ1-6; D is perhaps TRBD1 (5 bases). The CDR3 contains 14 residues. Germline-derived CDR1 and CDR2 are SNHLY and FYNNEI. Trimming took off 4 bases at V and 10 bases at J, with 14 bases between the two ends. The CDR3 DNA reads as TGTGCCAGCAGTGGGCAGGGTGAGATATCACCCCTCCACTTT. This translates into CASSGQGEISPLHF. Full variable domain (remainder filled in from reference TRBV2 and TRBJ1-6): EPEVTQTPSHQVTQMGQEVILRCVPISNHLYFYWYRQILGQKVEFLVSFYNNEISEKSEIFDDQFSVERPDGSNFTLKIRSTKLEDSAMYFCASSGQGEISPLHFGNGTRLTVT.

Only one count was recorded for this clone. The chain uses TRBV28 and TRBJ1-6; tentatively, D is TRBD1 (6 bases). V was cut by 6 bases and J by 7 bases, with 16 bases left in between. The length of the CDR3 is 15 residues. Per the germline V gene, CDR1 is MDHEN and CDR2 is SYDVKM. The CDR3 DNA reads TGTGCCAGCAGACCGCCCTCAGGGGCGAATTCACCCCTCCACTTT. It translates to CASRPPSGANSPLHF.

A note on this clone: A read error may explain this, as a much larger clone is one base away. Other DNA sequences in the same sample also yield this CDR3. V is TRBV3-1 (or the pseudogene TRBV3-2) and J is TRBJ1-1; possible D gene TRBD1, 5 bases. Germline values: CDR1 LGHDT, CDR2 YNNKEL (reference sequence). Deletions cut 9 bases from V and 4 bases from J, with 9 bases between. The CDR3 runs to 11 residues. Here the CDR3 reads CASRGGTEAFF. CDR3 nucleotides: TGTGCCAGTCGGGGGGGCACTGAAGCTTTCTTT.